These T cell receptor beta chains were read from a single sample in a study of T cell responses to AZD1222 COVID-19 vaccine. Sequenced by immunoSEQ multiplex PCR; TCRdb stores in-frame clones only, minus some. The sample shows 95,000 to 150,000 clones, roughly 87% of them seen only once. This material consisted of peripheral blood, taken 28 days after the second AZD1222 dose. The receptors were gathered from an adult who received the AZD1222 COVID-19 vaccine. Each CDR3 is given with its conserved first and last residue. D genes are given only for firm matches. Size is omitted from some rows. Given values are once, few, many or a class for expanded clones.

J	V	size	D	DNA	CDR3
TRBJ2-3	TRBV29-1	.	TRBD1	TGCAGCGCCGTCTCGGGACAGGGATATACGCAGTATTTT	CSAVSGQGYTQYF
TRBJ1-1	TRBV12-3/TRBV12-4	.	.	TGTGCCAGCAGTTTAAGGGGTGACGGAGCTTTCTTT	CASSLRGDGAFF
TRBJ1-2	TRBV7-9	.	TRBD1	TGTGCCAGCTCCCGCTCTCGGGACAGCTATGGCTACACCTTC	CASSRSRDSYGYTF
TRBJ2-6	TRBV11-1	.	.	TGTGCCAGCCAAGGGCTGGAATTCCTGACTTTC	CASQGLEFLTF
TRBJ2-6	TRBV21-1	.	.	TGTGCCAGCACCTCGCAATGGGATGCTGGGGCCAACGTCCTGACTTTC	CASTSQWDAGANVLTF
TRBJ1-2	TRBV2	few	TRBD1	TGTGCCAGCTCCGGGGACAGGGGAACGTATGGCTACACCTTC	CASSGDRGTYGYTF
TRBJ1-1	TRBV6-2/TRBV6-3	once	.	TGTGCCAGCAGTTACTCGTTTTTAACAGGTTTTGAAGCTTTCTTT	CASSYSFLTGFEAFF
TRBJ2-2	TRBV12-3/TRBV12-4	.	.	TGTGCCAGCAGCCCCGCAGTCACCGGGGAGCTGTTTTTT	CASSPAVTGELFF
TRBJ2-6	TRBV19	.	.	TGTGCCAGTAGTATACAGGGGACCCGCTCTGGGGCCAACGTCCTGACTTTC	CASSIQGTRSGANVLTF
TRBJ2-1	TRBV5-6	.	.	TGTGCCAGCAGCTTGGTTGCACTTAGGTACAATGAGCAGTTCTTC	CASSLVALRYNEQFF
TRBJ1-2	TRBV28	once	.	TGTGCCAGCAGTTTAGGGCGAGACTATGGCTACACCTTC	CASSLGRDYGYTF
TRBJ2-2	TRBV5-4	.	TRBD1	TGTGCCAGCAGCGGGGGGGGACAGGGTGGCTCCAACACCGGGGAGCTGTTTTTT	CASSGGGQGGSNTGELFF
TRBJ1-6	TRBV2	.	TRBD1	TGTGCCAGCAGTGGGGAAGGGACAGAGGGATCCCCCCTCCACTTT	CASSGEGTEGSPLHF
TRBJ1-2	TRBV19	.	.	TGTGCCAGTAGTATAGGTCCTGGAAACTATGGCTACACCTTC	CASSIGPGNYGYTF
TRBJ2-7	TRBV19	.	TRBD1	TGTGCCAGTAGTATAGAGGGACAGGCAGCCTACGAGCAGTACTTC	CASSIEGQAAYEQYF
TRBJ1-6	TRBV4-3	.	.	TGCGCCAGCAGCCGCCGGGACAACAATTCACCCCTCCACTTT	CASSRRDNNSPLHF
TRBJ1-2	TRBV15	.	TRBD1	TGTGCCACCAGCAGAGATGGGGGGACAGGGAGGAACTATGGCTACACCTTC	CATSRDGGTGRNYGYTF
TRBJ2-3	TRBV5-6	.	.	TGTGCCAGCAGCTACCGACTATATACGCAGTATTTT	CASSYRLYTQYF
TRBJ1-1	TRBV11-1	.	TRBD1	TGTGCCAGCAGCCCTAGAGGGGGCTGGAACACTGAAGCTTTCTTT	CASSPRGGWNTEAFF
TRBJ1-3	TRBV5-4	.	TRBD1	TGTGCCAGCAGCCCCCCGGGACAGCTCGGGGACACCATATATTTT	CASSPPGQLGDTIYF
TRBJ2-1	TRBV7-2	.	.	TGTGCCAGCACCCAACATGGGGGGGCCCTGTGGAATGAGCAGTTCTTC	CASTQHGGALWNEQFF
TRBJ1-2	TRBV20-1	.	.	TGCAGTGCTAGTAAACGGGACACACGTATTAACTATGGCTACACCTTC	CSASKRDTRINYGYTF
TRBJ2-5	TRBV6-5	.	TRBD1	TGTGCCAGCATGAGGGGGCTGCAAGAGACCCAGTACTTC	CASMRGLQETQYF
TRBJ1-3	TRBV13	once	.	TGTGCCAGCAGCCCCACTGGAAACACCATATATTTT	CASSPTGNTIYF
TRBJ2-7	TRBV5-8	.	TRBD2	TGTGCCAGCAGCCTTAGCGGGTTACACTCCTACGAGCAGTACTTC	CASSLSGLHSYEQYF
TRBJ2-3	TRBV5-4	.	.	TGTGCCAGCAGCTCCGGCACAGGACGGGTGGCGACAGATACGCAGTATTTT	CASSSGTGRVATDTQYF
TRBJ1-2	TRBV14	.	.	TGTGCCAGCAGCCAAGAGCGGACGTGGGGCTACACCTTC	CASSQERTWGYTF
TRBJ1-2	TRBV5-1	.	.	TGCGCCAGCAGCCCCCGACAGGAGGGGATAGGTGGCTACACCTTC	CASSPRQEGIGGYTF
TRBJ1-2	TRBV27	.	.	TGTGCCAGCAGTTTATCTGGCCAGGGGTATGGCTACACCTTC	CASSLSGQGYGYTF
TRBJ1-6	TRBV18	.	TRBD1	TGTGCCAGCTCACGGGGACAGGGGGCAGGTAATTCACCCCTCCACTTT	CASSRGQGAGNSPLHF
TRBJ1-2	TRBV6-5	.	.	TGTGCCAGCAACCCTTCCTTTAACCCCTATGGCTACACCTTC	CASNPSFNPYGYTF
TRBJ2-1	TRBV9	.	TRBD2	TGTGCCAGCAGCGTAGCCCCAGGGCTAGCGGTATACAATGAGCAGTTCTTC	CASSVAPGLAVYNEQFF
TRBJ1-5	TRBV7-9	.	.	TGTGCCAGCAGCCAGGACGGGAATCAGCCCCAGCATTTT	CASSQDGNQPQHF
TRBJ1-4	TRBV5-1	.	.	TGCGCCAGCAGCTTGGGGGCGACTAATGAAAAACTGTTTTTT	CASSLGATNEKLFF
TRBJ2-7	TRBV6-4	.	TRBD1	TGTGCCAGCAGCGCGGACAGGGTGGGCGAGCAGTACTTC	CASSADRVGEQYF